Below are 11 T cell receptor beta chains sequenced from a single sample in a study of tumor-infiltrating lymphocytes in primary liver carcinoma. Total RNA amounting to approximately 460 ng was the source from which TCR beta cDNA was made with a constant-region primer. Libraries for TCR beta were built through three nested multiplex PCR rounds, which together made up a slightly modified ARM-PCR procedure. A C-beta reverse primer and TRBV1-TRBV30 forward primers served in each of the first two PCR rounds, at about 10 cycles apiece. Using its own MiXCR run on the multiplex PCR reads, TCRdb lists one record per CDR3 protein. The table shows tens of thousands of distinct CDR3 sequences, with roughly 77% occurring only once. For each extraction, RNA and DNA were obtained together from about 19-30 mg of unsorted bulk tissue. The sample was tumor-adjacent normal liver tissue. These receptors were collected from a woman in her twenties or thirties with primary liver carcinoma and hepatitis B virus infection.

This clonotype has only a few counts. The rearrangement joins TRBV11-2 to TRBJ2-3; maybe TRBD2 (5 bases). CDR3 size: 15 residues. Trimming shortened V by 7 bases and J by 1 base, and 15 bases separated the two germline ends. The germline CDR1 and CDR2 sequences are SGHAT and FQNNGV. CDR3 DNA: TGTGCCAGCAACTTCCGAGCGGCTGGCACAGATACGCAGTATTTT. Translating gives CASNFRAAGTDTQYF.

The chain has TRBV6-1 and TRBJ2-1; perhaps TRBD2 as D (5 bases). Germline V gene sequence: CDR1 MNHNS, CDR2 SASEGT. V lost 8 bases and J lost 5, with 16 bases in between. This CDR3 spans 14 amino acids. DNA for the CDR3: TGTGCCAGCGGGGAGATAGCGCGTCACAATGAGCAGTTCTTC. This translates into CASGEIARHNEQFF.

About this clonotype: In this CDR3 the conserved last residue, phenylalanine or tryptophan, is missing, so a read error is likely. Written as DNA, the CDR3 is TGTACCAGCAGTTACTACCACCCCCCTGGTGACATTCAGTACGTC. As protein: CTSSYYHPPGDIQYV. V and J are TRBV6-5 and TRBJ2-4, with unresolved D. CDR3 size: 15 residues. CDR1 and CDR2 from the germline V gene are MNHEY and SVGAGI.

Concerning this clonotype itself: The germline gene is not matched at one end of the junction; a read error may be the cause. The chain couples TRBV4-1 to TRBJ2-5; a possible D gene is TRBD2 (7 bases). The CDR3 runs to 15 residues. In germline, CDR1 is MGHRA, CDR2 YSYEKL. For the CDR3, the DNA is TGTGTCAGCAGCCAAGAAGAGAGGGGGGGCGAGACACAGTATTTC. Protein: CVSSQEERGGETQYF.

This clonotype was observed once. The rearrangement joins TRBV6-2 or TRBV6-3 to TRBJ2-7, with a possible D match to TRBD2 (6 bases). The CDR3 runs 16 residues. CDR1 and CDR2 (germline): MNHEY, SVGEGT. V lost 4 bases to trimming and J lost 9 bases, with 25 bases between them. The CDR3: CASSSRSGTEVGVQYF. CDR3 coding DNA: TGTGCCAGCAGTTCGAGGTCCGGGACTGAGGTAGGCGTGCAGTACTTC.

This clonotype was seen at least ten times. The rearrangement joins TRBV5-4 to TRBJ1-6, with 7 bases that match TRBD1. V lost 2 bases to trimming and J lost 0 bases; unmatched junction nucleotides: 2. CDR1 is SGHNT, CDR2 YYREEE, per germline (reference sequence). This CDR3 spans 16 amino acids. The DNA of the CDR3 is TGTGCCAGCAGCTTAGGGGGCAGCTCCTATAATTCACCCCTCCACTTT. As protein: CASSLGGSSYNSPLHF. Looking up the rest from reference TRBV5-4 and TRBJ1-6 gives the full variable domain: ETGVTQSPTHLIKTRGQQVTLRCSSQSGHNTVSWYQQALGQGPQFIFQYYREEENGRGNFPPRFSGLQFPNYSSELNVNALELDDSALYLCASSLGGSSYNSPLHFGNGTRLTVT.

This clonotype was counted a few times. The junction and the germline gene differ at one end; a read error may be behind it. CDR3 coding DNA: TGTGCCAGCAGTTTCCCGGGAGAGTGGTGGAATGAGCAGTCCTTC. Translation: CASSFPGEWWNEQSF. The chain carries TRBV28 and TRBJ2-1, with D possibly being TRBD2 (6 bases). The germline CDR1 and CDR2 sequences are MDHEN and SYDVKM. The CDR3 is made up of 15 amino acids.

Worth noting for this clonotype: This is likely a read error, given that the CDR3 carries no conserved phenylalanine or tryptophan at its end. CDR3 sequence reads: CPSSAGLEIYGYTL. In DNA, the CDR3 is TGCCCCAGCAGCGCTGGGTTGGAGATCTATGGCTACACCCTC. J is TRBJ1-2 and V is TRBV4-3, with unresolved D. CDR1 is LGHNA and CDR2 is YSLEER in the germline V gene. The CDR3 is 14 residues long.

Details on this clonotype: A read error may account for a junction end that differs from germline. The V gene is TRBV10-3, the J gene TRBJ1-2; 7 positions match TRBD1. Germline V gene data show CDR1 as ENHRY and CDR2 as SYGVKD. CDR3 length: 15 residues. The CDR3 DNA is TGTGCCATTAGTGAAGATCAGGGGGATGGTTATGGCTACACCTTC. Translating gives CAISEDQGDGYGYTF.

This CDR3 is CASSLDGNRNEQFF. The DNA for the CDR3 is TGTGCCAGCAGCTTAGATGGGAACCGCAATGAGCAGTTCTTC. The gene calls are TRBV11-2 and TRBJ2-1; D uncertain. Trimming removed 0 bases at V and 6 bases at J, with 9 bases between. The V gene's germline CDR1 is SGHAT and CDR2 FQNNGV. This CDR3 is 14 amino acids long.

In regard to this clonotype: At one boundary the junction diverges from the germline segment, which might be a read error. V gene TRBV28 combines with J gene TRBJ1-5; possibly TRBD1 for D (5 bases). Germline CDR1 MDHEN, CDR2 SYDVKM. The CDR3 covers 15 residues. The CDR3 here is CASYARGGNNQSQHF. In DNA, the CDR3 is TGTGCCAGCTACGCAAGGGGCGGAAACAATCAGTCCCAGCATTTT.